The TCR beta chain under discussion was sequenced for a study of OX40 agonist ivuxolimab in advanced cancers. Study-level findings and limits: At 0.1-3.0 mg/kg, partial responders had clonal expansion among the lowest observed. Antigens targeted by the expanded peripheral T cells were not determined. CD8+ T cells (on average) carried more expanded clones than CD4+ T cells. Blood T cells, both CD4+ and CD8+, expanded clonally by week 6 at 0.1 to 3.0 mg/kg.

As to this clone: Its antigen is not known.

The table came from immunoSEQ multiplex PCR; TCRdb's copy has only in-frame clones and leaves some out. Here the sample spans about 100,000 clones, around 93% being singletons. The germline CDR1 and CDR2 sequences are ENHRY and SYGVKD. CDR3 length: 13 amino acids. The V end was cut by 10 bases, the J end by 0 bases, with 9 bases between. The clonotype comes from an adult with an advanced solid tumor such as melanoma, head and neck, liver or kidney cancer. The genes are TRBV10-3 and TRBJ2-2; TRBD2 might be the D (6 bases). Sequences were derived from CD4+ or CD8+ T cells sorted from blood, sampled in a trial of the OX40 agonist ivuxolimab. The CDR3 loop is CATGAPNTGELFF. As DNA, the CDR3 is TGTGCCACGGGAGCGCCGAACACCGGGGAGCTGTTTTTT.